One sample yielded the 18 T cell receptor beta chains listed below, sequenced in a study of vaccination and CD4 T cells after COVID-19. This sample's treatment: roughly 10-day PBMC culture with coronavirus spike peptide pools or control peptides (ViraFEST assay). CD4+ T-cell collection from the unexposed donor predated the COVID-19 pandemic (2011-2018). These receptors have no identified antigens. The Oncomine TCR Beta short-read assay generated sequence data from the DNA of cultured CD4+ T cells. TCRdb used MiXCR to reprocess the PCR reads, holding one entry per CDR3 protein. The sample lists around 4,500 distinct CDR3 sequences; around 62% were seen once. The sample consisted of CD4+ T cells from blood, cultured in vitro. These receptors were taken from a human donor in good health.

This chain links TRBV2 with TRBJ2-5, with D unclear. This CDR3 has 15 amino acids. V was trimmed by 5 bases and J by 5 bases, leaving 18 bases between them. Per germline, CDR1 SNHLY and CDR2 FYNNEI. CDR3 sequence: CASSRNRASGETQYF. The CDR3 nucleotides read TGTGCCAGCAGTAGAAACCGGGCCTCCGGGGAGACCCAGTACTTC.

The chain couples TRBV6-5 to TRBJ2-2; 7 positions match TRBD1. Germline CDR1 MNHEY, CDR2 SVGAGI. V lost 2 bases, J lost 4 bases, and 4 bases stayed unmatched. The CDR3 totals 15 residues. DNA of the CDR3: TGTGCCAGCAGTTACGACAGGGTATCCACCGGGGAGCTGTTTTTT. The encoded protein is CASSYDRVSTGELFF.

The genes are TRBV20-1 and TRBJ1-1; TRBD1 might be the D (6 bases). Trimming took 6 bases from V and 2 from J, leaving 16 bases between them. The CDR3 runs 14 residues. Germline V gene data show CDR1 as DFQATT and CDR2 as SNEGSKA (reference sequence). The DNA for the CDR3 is TGCAGTGCAAGTGGGGGCTGGGTTAACACTGAAGCTTTCTTT. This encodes CSASGGWVNTEAFF.

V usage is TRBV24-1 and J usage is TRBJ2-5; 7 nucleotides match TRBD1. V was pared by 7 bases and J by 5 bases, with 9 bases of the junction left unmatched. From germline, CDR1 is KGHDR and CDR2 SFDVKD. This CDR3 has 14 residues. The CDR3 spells CATSEDRERETQYF. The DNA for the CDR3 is TGTGCCACCAGCGAAGACAGGGAGCGGGAGACCCAGTACTTC.

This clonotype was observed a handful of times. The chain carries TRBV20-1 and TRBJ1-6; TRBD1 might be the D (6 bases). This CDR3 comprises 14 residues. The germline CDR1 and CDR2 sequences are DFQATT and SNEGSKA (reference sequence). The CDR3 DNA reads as TGCAGCCAGTTGAGGACAGCTTATAATTCACCCCTCCACTTT. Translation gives CSQLRTAYNSPLHF.

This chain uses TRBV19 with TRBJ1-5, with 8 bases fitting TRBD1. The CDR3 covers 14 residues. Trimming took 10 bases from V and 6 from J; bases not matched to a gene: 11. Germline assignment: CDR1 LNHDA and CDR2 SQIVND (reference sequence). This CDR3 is CATWQGQGFQPQHF. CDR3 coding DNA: TGTGCCACTTGGCAAGGACAGGGCTTTCAGCCCCAGCATTTT.

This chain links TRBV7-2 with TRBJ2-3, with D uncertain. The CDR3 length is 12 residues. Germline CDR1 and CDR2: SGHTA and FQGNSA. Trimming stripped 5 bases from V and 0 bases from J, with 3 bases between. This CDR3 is CASSGSTDTQYF. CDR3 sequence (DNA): TGTGCCAGCAGCGGAAGCACAGATACGCAGTATTTT.

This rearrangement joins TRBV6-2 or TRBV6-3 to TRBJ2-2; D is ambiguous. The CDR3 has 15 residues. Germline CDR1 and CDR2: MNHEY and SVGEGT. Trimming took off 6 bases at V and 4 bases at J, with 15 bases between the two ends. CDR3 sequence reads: CASRYPNPGTGELFF. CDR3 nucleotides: TGTGCCAGCAGGTACCCAAACCCGGGCACCGGGGAGCTGTTTTTT.

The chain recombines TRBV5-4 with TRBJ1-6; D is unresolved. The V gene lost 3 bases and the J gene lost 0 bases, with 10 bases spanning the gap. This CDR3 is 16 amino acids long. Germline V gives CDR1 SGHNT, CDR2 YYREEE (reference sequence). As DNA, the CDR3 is TGTGCCAGCAGCTCGGGTCAGGCCTCCTATAATTCACCCCTCCACTTT. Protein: CASSSGQASYNSPLHF.

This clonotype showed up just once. This CDR3 reads CASSLGSPTNYGYTF. The DNA of the CDR3 is TGTGCCAGCAGCTTAGGCAGTCCTACTAACTATGGCTACACCTTC. The chain combines TRBV7-2 with TRBJ1-2; unclear D gene. The CDR3 is 15 amino acids. Germline assignment: CDR1 SGHTA and CDR2 FQGNSA. V gave up 1 base and J gave up 0 bases, with 9 bases separating them.

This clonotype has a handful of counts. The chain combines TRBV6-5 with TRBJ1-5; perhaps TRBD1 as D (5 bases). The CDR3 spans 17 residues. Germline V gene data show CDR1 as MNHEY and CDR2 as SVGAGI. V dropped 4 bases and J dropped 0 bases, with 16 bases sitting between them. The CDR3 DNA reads TGTGCCAGCAGTTCCCTGGGCCGGGGACGTAGCAATCAGCCCCAGCATTTT. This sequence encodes CASSSLGRGRSNQPQHF.

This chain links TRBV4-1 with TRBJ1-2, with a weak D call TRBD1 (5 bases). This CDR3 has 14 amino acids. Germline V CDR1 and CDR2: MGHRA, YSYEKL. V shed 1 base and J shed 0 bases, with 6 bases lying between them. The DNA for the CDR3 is TGCGCCAGCAGCCAAGCAGGGACTAACTATGGCTACACCTTC. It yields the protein CASSQAGTNYGYTF.

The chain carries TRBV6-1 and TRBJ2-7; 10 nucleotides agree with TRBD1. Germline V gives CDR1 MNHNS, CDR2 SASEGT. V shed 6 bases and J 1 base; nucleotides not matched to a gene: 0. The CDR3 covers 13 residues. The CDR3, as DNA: TGTGCCAGCAGGGACAGGGGGTCCTACGAGCAGTACTTC. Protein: CASRDRGSYEQYF.

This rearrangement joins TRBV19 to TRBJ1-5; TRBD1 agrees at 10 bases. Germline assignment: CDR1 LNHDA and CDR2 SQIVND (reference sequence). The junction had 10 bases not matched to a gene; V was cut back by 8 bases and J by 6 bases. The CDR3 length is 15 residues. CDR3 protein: CASSRGQGNVQPQHF. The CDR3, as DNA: TGTGCCAGTTCAAGGGGACAGGGGAATGTTCAGCCCCAGCATTTT.

CDR3 protein: CASSTSGGETEAFF. Here the CDR3 DNA reads TGCGCCAGCAGCACATCAGGGGGCGAGACTGAAGCTTTCTTT. V and J are TRBV5-1 and TRBJ1-1; 8 bases fit TRBD1. Germline values: CDR1 SGHRS, CDR2 YFSETQ. V lost 4 bases to trimming and J lost 5 bases; unmatched junction nucleotides: 7. This CDR3 has 14 residues.

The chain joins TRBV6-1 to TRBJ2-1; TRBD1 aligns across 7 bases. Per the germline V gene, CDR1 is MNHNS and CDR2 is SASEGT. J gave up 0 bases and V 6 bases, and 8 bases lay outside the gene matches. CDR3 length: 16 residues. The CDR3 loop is CASSPGQASSYNEQFF. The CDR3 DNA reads TGTGCCAGCAGCCCCGGACAGGCGAGCTCCTACAATGAGCAGTTCTTC.

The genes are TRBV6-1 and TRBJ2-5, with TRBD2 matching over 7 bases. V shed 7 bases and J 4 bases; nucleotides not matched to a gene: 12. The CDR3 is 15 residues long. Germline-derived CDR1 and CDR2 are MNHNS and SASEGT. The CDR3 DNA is TGTGCCAGCACCCCTCTAGCGGAGGGGCTAGAGACCCAGTACTTC. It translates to CASTPLAEGLETQYF.

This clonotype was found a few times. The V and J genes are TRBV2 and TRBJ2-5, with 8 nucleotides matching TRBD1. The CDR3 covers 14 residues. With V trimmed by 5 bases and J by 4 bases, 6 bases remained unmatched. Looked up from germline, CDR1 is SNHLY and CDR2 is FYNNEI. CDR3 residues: CASSFDRGGETQYF. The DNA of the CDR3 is TGTGCCAGCAGTTTTGACAGGGGCGGAGAGACCCAGTACTTC.